This TCR beta chain originates from a study of cytomegalovirus exposure and HLA in healthy donors. With regard to this clone: Its antigen is currently unknown.

Regarding donors, all were healthy bone marrow donors. Study-wide results and caveats: It was approximately 170 TCR beta chains that were listed as cytomegalovirus-associated. A later analysis reportedly identified an Asian-associated ancestry cluster as carrying fewer N-insertions than the approximately 620-donor mean.

The CDR3 runs 14 residues. The V end was cut by 4 bases, the J end by 9 bases, with 19 bases between. Per germline, CDR1 SGHRS and CDR2 YFSETQ. The PCR ran on 60 Vbeta and 13 Jbeta primers. The assay was immunoSEQ multiplex PCR, and TCRdb's table has in-frame clones only and misses some. The sample contains tens of thousands of clones, around three quarters of which appear only once. V is TRBV5-1 and J is TRBJ1-1; D uncertain. This TCR came from a male donor in good health and CMV-seropositive. The sample comprised PBMCs. The CDR3 loop is CASSLSGDKKQAFF. CDR3 coding DNA: TGCGCCAGCAGCCTATCCGGTGACAAGAAACAAGCTTTCTTT.